Listed below are T cell receptor beta chains from one sample, sequenced in a study of blood T cell repertoires in COVID-19. Produced via immunoSEQ multiplex PCR; TCRdb's table is partial and in-frame only. The sample holds around 370,000 clones, about 93% seen once. The sequenced sample was peripheral blood. These receptors came from a woman between 18 and 29 years old who had recovered from COVID-19. Each CDR3 is given with its conserved first and last residue. The D gene is left open where the match is weak. The size entry is marked missing in some rows and otherwise reads once, few, many or a size class.

.,once,TRBJ1-1,TRBV11-3,CASSRMGGETVNTEAFF,TGTGCCAGCAGCCGAATGGGGGGAGAGACAGTTAACACTGAAGCTTTCTTT
TRBD2,.,TRBJ2-1,TRBV7-6,CASSFLLAESYNEQFF,TGTGCCAGCAGCTTTTTACTAGCGGAGAGTTACAATGAGCAGTTCTTC
.,few,TRBJ2-1,TRBV7-9,CASSPPDPPGEQFF,TGTGCCAGCAGCCCTCCCGACCCCCCGGGTGAGCAGTTCTTC
.,.,TRBJ1-1,TRBV19,CASSILGGTVNTEAFF,TGTGCCAGTAGTATATTGGGGGGGACGGTGAACACTGAAGCTTTCTTT
TRBD1,.,TRBJ1-5,TRBV27,CASSSPGGRHQPQHF,TGTGCCAGCAGTTCCCCAGGGGGCCGGCATCAGCCCCAGCATTTT
.,.,TRBJ1-6,TRBV7-2,CASRRGGWGSLNSPLHF,TGTGCCAGCAGACGAGGGGGTTGGGGGTCCTTGAATTCACCCCTCCACTTT
.,once,TRBJ1-1,TRBV6-6,CASSYSGYTEAFF,TGTGCCAGCAGTTACTCCGGGTACACTGAAGCTTTCTTT
.,.,TRBJ1-6,TRBV21-1,CASSLRPKPYNPATLHF,TGTGCCAGCAGCCTACGCCCAAAACCGTATAACCCAGCGACCCTCCACTTT
TRBD1,.,TRBJ2-2,TRBV10-3,CAIGSDRENTGELFF,TGTGCCATCGGATCGGACAGGGAGAACACCGGGGAGCTGTTTTTT
TRBD2,.,TRBJ2-1,TRBV15,CATSRESLRGGNEQFF,TGTGCCACCAGCAGAGAAAGTCTCCGGGGGGGTAATGAGCAGTTCTTC
TRBD2,.,TRBJ2-3,TRBV5-1,CASSLASGRVGDTQYF,TGCGCCAGCAGCTTGGCTAGCGGGAGAGTTGGAGATACGCAGTATTTT
.,.,TRBJ2-6,TRBV5-1,CASSLGARSGANVLTF,TGCGCCAGCAGCTTGGGCGCTCGCTCTGGGGCCAACGTCCTGACTTTC
TRBD1,.,TRBJ2-5,TRBV7-9,CASSQETGAQETQYF,TGTGCCAGCAGCCAAGAGACAGGGGCTCAAGAGACCCAGTACTTC
.,.,TRBJ1-3,TRBV6-1,CASSELFRGGGNTIYF,TGTGCCAGCAGTGAACTCTTCAGAGGGGGAGGAAACACCATATATTTT
TRBD2,once,TRBJ2-3,TRBV5-4,CASTRTSDPSTDTQYF,TGTGCCAGCACTAGGACTAGCGATCCTAGCACAGATACGCAGTATTTT
.,few,TRBJ2-5,TRBV6-2/TRBV6-3,CASSPSQGGSQETQYF,TGTGCCAGCAGCCCGTCCCAGGGAGGTAGCCAAGAGACCCAGTACTTC
TRBD1,.,TRBJ2-3,TRBV6-2/TRBV6-3,CASSYWKGQGILTDTQYF,TGTGCCAGCAGTTACTGGAAGGGACAGGGCATTCTCACAGATACGCAGTATTTT
TRBD1,.,TRBJ1-2,TRBV28,CATRQGRTNYGYTF,TGTGCCACAAGACAGGGGAGAACTAACTATGGCTACACCTTC
.,.,TRBJ2-1,TRBV7-9,CASSFRGIAYNEQFF,TGTGCCAGCAGCTTTCGCGGGATAGCCTACAATGAGCAGTTCTTC
.,.,TRBJ1-2,TRBV30,CAWSPTGSFGYTF,TGTGCCTGGAGCCCCACAGGGAGTTTTGGCTACACCTTC
TRBD1,.,TRBJ1-1,TRBV10-3,CAISDVGQGAFF,TGTGCCATCAGTGACGTGGGACAGGGGGCTTTCTTT
.,.,TRBJ1-3,TRBV19,CASSIDRSGNTIYF,TGTGCCAGTAGTATTGACAGGTCTGGAAACACCATATATTTT
TRBD1,.,TRBJ1-2,TRBV19,CASSNRDRGSGGYTF,TGTGCCAGTAGTAACCGGGACAGGGGTTCTGGGGGCTACACCTTC
TRBD1,.,TRBJ1-2,TRBV6-5,CASSHTGADYGYTF,TGTGCCAGCAGTCATACAGGGGCGGACTATGGCTACACCTTC
TRBD1,.,TRBJ1-4,TRBV19,CASRRGGTGSEKLFF,TGTGCCAGTAGGAGAGGGGGGACAGGCTCTGAAAAACTGTTTTTT
TRBD2,.,TRBJ2-5,TRBV3-1/TRBV3-2,CASSPSQGGLAETQYF,TGTGCCAGCAGCCCCTCCCAGGGAGGACTAGCGGAGACCCAGTACTTC
.,.,TRBJ1-3,TRBV19,CASSIVAGFGNTIYF,TGTGCCAGTAGTATAGTGGCCGGGTTTGGAAACACCATATATTTT
TRBD1,once,TRBJ2-1,TRBV7-9,CASSLVSYRGEQFF,TGTGCCAGCAGCTTAGTCTCTTACAGGGGGGAGCAGTTCTTC
TRBD1,.,TRBJ2-3,TRBV6-6,CASSPPGQDTQYF,TGTGCCAGCAGCCCTCCGGGACAGGATACGCAGTATTTT
TRBD1,few,TRBJ1-2,TRBV5-1,CASSSGQGISGYTF,TGCGCCAGCAGCTCGGGACAGGGTATTTCGGGCTACACCTTC
.,once,TRBJ1-1,TRBV4-3,CASSQVFNRVNTEAFF,TGCGCCAGCAGCCAAGTATTCAACAGGGTGAACACTGAAGCTTTCTTT
TRBD1,.,TRBJ1-2,TRBV11-2,CASSFGTESNYGYTF,TGTGCCAGCAGCTTCGGGACAGAATCTAACTATGGCTACACCTTC
TRBD1,.,TRBJ1-2,TRBV10-2,CASSGQGVAYGYTF,TGCGCCAGCTCCGGACAGGGGGTCGCCTATGGCTACACCTTC
.,.,TRBJ2-3,TRBV19,CASSIDLRGYTDTQYF,TGTGCCAGTAGTATAGATTTGCGGGGCTACACAGATACGCAGTATTTT
TRBD2,.,TRBJ2-1,TRBV10-3,CAISESLGRAGGHNEQFF,TGTGCCATCAGTGAGTCATTGGGAAGAGCGGGAGGGCACAATGAGCAGTTCTTC
.,.,TRBJ1-2,TRBV6-5,CASRSGDNYGYTF,TGTGCCAGCAGGTCAGGGGATAACTATGGCTACACCTTC
TRBD2,.,TRBJ2-5,TRBV29-1,CSVALAGAQETQYF,TGCAGCGTTGCCCTAGCGGGAGCCCAAGAGACCCAGTACTTC
.,.,TRBJ2-1,TRBV2,CASSERLGVGLVRGRNEQFF,TGTGCCAGCAGTGAGAGGTTAGGGGTAGGGTTGGTAAGGGGGAGAAATGAGCAGTTCTTC
.,.,TRBJ1-4,TRBV15,CATSRDRLLNEKLFF,TGTGCCACCAGCAGAGATAGACTCCTCAATGAAAAACTGTTTTTT
.,.,TRBJ2-1,TRBV11-3,CASSLRTTYNEQFF,TGTGCCAGCAGCTTGAGGACAACTTACAATGAGCAGTTCTTC
TRBD1,once,TRBJ1-1,TRBV30,CAWIGAGGMNTEAFF,TGTGCCTGGATTGGGGCAGGGGGGATGAACACTGAAGCTTTCTTT
.,.,TRBJ1-1,TRBV7-8,CASSLSLPGNTEAFF,TGTGCCAGCAGCTTATCCCTTCCCGGGAACACTGAAGCTTTCTTT
.,.,TRBJ1-1,TRBV6-4,CASSFDRSTEAFF,TGTGCCAGCAGTTTCGACAGAAGCACTGAAGCTTTCTTT
.,.,TRBJ2-1,TRBV6-5,CASISSSSYNEQFF,TGTGCCAGCATCTCTAGCTCCTCCTACAATGAGCAGTTCTTC
.,.,TRBJ1-1,TRBV6-6,CASTVNTEAFF,TGTGCCAGCACGGTGAACACTGAAGCTTTCTTT
.,.,TRBJ1-6,TRBV6-5,CASSYSQGTNSPLHF,TGTGCCAGCAGTTACTCCCAGGGCACTAATTCACCCCTCCACTTT
.,.,TRBJ1-6,TRBV2,CASSANRDNRGSPLHF,TGTGCCAGCAGCGCAAACCGGGACAATCGGGGTTCACCCCTCCACTTT
.,.,TRBJ1-1,TRBV29-1,CSVVVDPGYTEAFF,TGCAGCGTTGTAGTTGATCCAGGGTACACTGAAGCTTTCTTT
TRBD1,.,TRBJ1-5,TRBV5-4,CASSRQGPNQPQHF,TGTGCCAGCAGCCGACAGGGGCCTAATCAGCCCCAGCATTTT
TRBD2,.,TRBJ2-3,TRBV6-5,CASSYAPTSDTQYF,TGTGCCAGCAGTTACGCCCCAACTAGCGACACGCAGTATTTT
TRBD1,.,TRBJ2-2,TRBV6-5,CASSYSGDDRAGELFF,TGTGCCAGCAGTTACTCGGGCGATGACAGGGCCGGGGAGCTGTTTTTT
.,.,TRBJ2-2,TRBV4-3,CASSPQSVGELFF,TGCGCCAGCAGCCCTCAGAGCGTCGGGGAGCTGTTTTTT
.,.,TRBJ1-2,TRBV2,CASRRDTYNYGYTF,TGTGCCAGCAGGAGAGACACTTACAACTATGGCTACACCTTC
.,.,TRBJ2-2,TRBV9,CASSFGLDTGELFF,TGTGCCAGCAGCTTCGGACTCGACACCGGGGAGCTGTTTTTT
TRBD1,.,TRBJ2-3,TRBV30,CAQSTGTGGTDTQYF,TGTGCCCAATCCACCGGGACAGGAGGCACAGATACGCAGTATTTT
.,.,TRBJ1-1,TRBV18,CASSPPMNTEAFF,TGTGCCAGCTCACCACCTATGAACACTGAAGCTTTCTTT
.,.,TRBJ1-6,TRBV3-1/TRBV3-2,CASTSRSYNSPLHF,TGTGCCAGCACTTCAAGGAGCTATAATTCACCCCTCCACTTT
TRBD1,.,TRBJ1-1,TRBV11-3,CASSRIGQGTEAFF,TGTGCCAGCAGCCGCATCGGACAGGGTACTGAAGCTTTCTTT
TRBD1,.,TRBJ1-1,TRBV4-3,CASSQAPLRGSTEAFF,TGCGCCAGCAGCCAAGCCCCTCTCAGGGGGAGCACTGAAGCTTTCTTT